This T cell receptor beta chain came from a study of PD-1 blockade in classical Hodgkin lymphoma. Study summary: The study gave patients nivolumab 3 mg/kg intravenously every 2 weeks. Regarding the study as a whole: It was reported that newly diagnosed patients had less baseline TCR diversity than healthy donors. CD4+ TCR diversity, unlike CD8+, climbed significantly by C4D1.

Indicated time point: cycle 4 day 1 (C4D1), after around six weeks of nivolumab. There was relapse after autologous stem cell transplantation in every patient, and there was variation in brentuximab vedotin exposure. Germline V lookup: CDR1 MNHEY, CDR2 SVGAGI. CDR3 length equals 13 residues. V was cut by 2 bases and J by 6 bases, with 10 bases left in between. In the case of this clone: Its target is unknown.

Using immunoSEQ multiplex PCR, the repertoire was profiled, and TCRdb retains in-frame clones only, with some absent. The sample shows roughly 49,000 clones, around 91% of them seen only once. This TCR came from a human donor with classical Hodgkin lymphoma. The chain uses TRBV6-5 and TRBJ1-2; the D is unclear. The sample here was peripheral blood mononuclear cells (PBMCs), taken before the fourth cycle of nivolumab. The CDR3 region is CASSYGREDGYTF. The CDR3 DNA reads as TGTGCCAGCAGTTACGGGAGGGAAGATGGCTACACCTTC.